This TCR beta chain was recorded in a study of blood T cell repertoires in COVID-19. Study at large: Samples representing acute and convalescent COVID-19 were sourced from the United States, Italy and Spain. The analysed material was cDNA or gDNA that came from T cells, B-cell-depleted T cells, or PBMCs.

Per germline, CDR1 SGHDT and CDR2 YYEEEE. The CDR3 runs 19 residues. V shed 4 bases and J 4 bases; nucleotides not matched to a gene: 15. This clone appeared once. Per the study methods: Estimated nucleated cell counts came from reference gene primer amplification. The data were produced by immunoSEQ multiplex PCR, yet TCRdb's version contains in-frame clones alone and is incomplete. V and J calls and clone size come straight from that table; D and trimming were deduced from the DNA. The repertoire consists of 130,000 or so clones, with more than 70% occurring once and the leading ten covering approximately 6.3%.

This receptor was identified in a man older than 75 with active or convalescent COVID-19. The sequenced sample was peripheral blood. The chain joins TRBV5-6 to TRBJ1-4; TRBD1 aligns across 11 bases. For the CDR3, the DNA is TGTGCCAGCAGCCGAAGGGACAGGGGGTCGTGGCAGGGTAATGAAAAACTGTTTTTT. This encodes CASSRRDRGSWQGNEKLFF. Supplemented by reference TRBV5-6 and TRBJ1-4, the full variable domain reads DAGVTQSPTHLIKTRGQQVTLRCSPKSGHDTVSWYQQALGQGPQFIFQYYEEEERQRGNFPDRFSGHQFPNYSSELNVNALLLGDSALYLCASSRRDRGSWQGNEKLFFGSGTQLSVL.